This record looks at one T cell receptor (beta chain) sequence and its context. Antigen: not known. The data derive from a study of vaccination and CD4 T cells after COVID-19. Looking at the study overall: In the control cultures, a CEFX pool, an HIV-1 Nef pool, or no peptide was supplied.

The Oncomine TCR Beta short-read assay was applied to DNA of cultured CD4+ T cells. Cultured CD4+ T cells were the source of extracted genomic DNA. Via MiXCR, TCRdb re-called the PCR reads, giving one row per CDR3 protein. The data contain nearly 5,500 distinct CDR3 sequences, 41% of them singletons. Study findings and constraints: In convalescent patients, a median approximately 86% of reactive clones appeared only post-vaccination.

The CDR3 is 15 amino acids. The treatment is: roughly 11-day PBMC culture with coronavirus spike peptide pools or control peptides (ViraFEST assay). The collection of CD4+ T cells from the unexposed donor took place before the COVID-19 pandemic (2011-2018). PBMCs were cultured at 1.5 million to 2.5 million per well with approximately 9.8 IU/ml IL-2 and approximately 9.4 ug/ml peptide pools. V usage is TRBV21-1 and J usage is TRBJ2-5. TRBV21-1 is noted as a pseudogene. The TCR comes from a human donor in good health. Sequencing was performed on CD4+ T cells from blood, cultured in vitro. The CDR3 DNA sequence: TGTGCCAGCAGGGGGTACAACAAACACCAAGAGACCCAGTACTTC. It translates to CASRGYNKHQETQYF.